This T cell receptor (beta chain) was sequenced in a study of cytomegalovirus exposure and HLA in healthy donors. Amplification used 60 Vbeta primers and 13 Jbeta primers. Sequencing was performed with immunoSEQ multiplex PCR; in TCRdb, only in-frame clones are kept and a portion is missing. The sample has 130,000 to 150,000 clones; about 80% are singletons. At sampling all donors were nominally healthy, likely with unrecorded immune exposures. The CDR3 length is 16 residues. The germline V gene has CDR1 SGHRS and CDR2 YFSETQ. The ends lost 2 bases at V and 1 base at J; junction bases unmatched: 4. The J gene is TRBJ2-7, the V gene TRBV5-1, with 12 bases matching TRBD2. The receptor comes from a woman aged 18-29 years in good health and CMV-seropositive. What was sequenced was PBMCs. CDR3 nucleotide sequence: TGCGCCAGCAGCTTCGGACTAGCGGGATTATCCTACGAGCAGTACTTC. Translation gives CASSFGLAGLSYEQYF.